What follows are 23 T cell receptor beta chains derived from one specimen sequenced in a study of blood T cell repertoires in COVID-19. Assay used: immunoSEQ multiplex PCR; TCRdb lists only in-frame clones, some missing. The data show approximately 240,000 clones, with 85% to 90% seen just once and about 3% held by the top ten. The material sequenced was PBMCs or T cells enriched from blood (not recorded which). These receptors originate from a woman aged 18-29 years in a cohort exposed to, infected with or recovered from COVID-19 (not recorded which).

The chain uses TRBV3-1 (or the pseudogene TRBV3-2) and TRBJ2-2; 12 nucleotides line up with TRBD2. Germline V gene data show CDR1 as LGHDT and CDR2 as YNNKEL (reference sequence). The length of the CDR3 is 21 residues. The junction had 17 bases not matched to a gene; V was cut back by 0 bases and J by 6 bases. The CDR3, as DNA: TGTGCCAGCAGCCAAGAAATGATTGGAAATGGGCTAGCGGGAGGGCCCGGGGAGCTGTTTTTT. Encoded protein: CASSQEMIGNGLAGGPGELFF.

V usage is TRBV5-1 and J usage is TRBJ1-5; 9 bases line up with TRBD1. The V and J ends lost 4 bases and 6 bases, in that order; junction bases with no gene match: 11. This CDR3 is built from 16 residues. Germline CDR1 and CDR2: SGHRS and YFSETQ. In DNA form, the CDR3 reads TGCGCCAGCAGCAGCACCCGGGACAGGGAGGTTCAGCCCCAGCATTTT. This sequence encodes CASSSTRDREVQPQHF.

V gene TRBV7-9 combines with J gene TRBJ1-1; D perhaps matches TRBD1 (5 bases). The CDR3 contains 13 residues. Trimming took off 2 bases at V and 1 base at J, with 5 bases between the two ends. Germline CDR1 reads SEHNR; CDR2 reads FQNEAQ (reference sequence). CDR3 loop: CASSLQGNTEAFF. The CDR3 DNA is TGTGCCAGCAGCTTACAGGGGAACACTGAAGCTTTCTTT.

A remark on this clone: Additional DNA sequences in this sample encode the identical CDR3. The rearrangement uses TRBV7-3 and TRBJ2-2; D remains ambiguous. Germline assignment: CDR1 SGHTA and CDR2 FQGTGA. V lost 3 bases and J 1 base, leaving 3 bases between the germline ends. This CDR3 region has 13 residues. The chain's CDR3 is CASSFRNTGELFF. Written as DNA, the CDR3 is TGTGCCAGCAGCTTTCGGAACACCGGGGAGCTGTTTTTT.

The chain employs TRBV19 and TRBJ2-1, with 8 nucleotides matching TRBD2. This CDR3 has 12 amino acids. Germline values: CDR1 LNHDA, CDR2 SQIVND (reference sequence). Trimming cost V 7 bases and J 8 bases; bases outside gene matches: 4. The CDR3 protein is CASNGGADEQFF. CDR3 nucleotides: TGTGCCAGTAACGGGGGGGCCGATGAGCAGTTCTTC.

The chain recombines TRBV2 with TRBJ1-5; 8 bases align to TRBD1. CDR3 length: 13 amino acids. The V and J ends lost 10 bases and 5 bases, in that order; junction bases with no gene match: 7. Per germline, CDR1 SNHLY and CDR2 FYNNEI. The DNA of the CDR3 is TGTGCCACCTCCGGGACAGGCGATCAGCCCCAGCATTTT. It codes for CATSGTGDQPQHF.

The chain couples TRBV12-5 to TRBJ2-7, with D uncertain. The CDR3 is 14 residues long. Looked up from germline, CDR1 is LGHNT and CDR2 is FRNRAP. Trimming took 5 bases from V and 1 from J, leaving 12 bases between them. The CDR3 DNA sequence: TGTGCTAGTGGTCTCAGGCCTCTATCCTACGAGCAGTACTTC. Encoded protein: CASGLRPLSYEQYF.

The V call is TRBV9, the J call TRBJ2-5; possibly TRBD1 for D (6 bases). Germline V gene sequence: CDR1 SGDLS, CDR2 YYNGEE. Trimming removed 4 bases at V and 0 bases at J, with 10 bases between. The CDR3 totals 14 residues. CDR3 nucleotide sequence: TGTGCCAGCAGCCCGGACAGCAACCAAGAGACCCAGTACTTC. Protein sequence: CASSPDSNQETQYF. Full variable domain (missing parts from reference TRBV9 and TRBJ2-5): DSGVTQTPKHLITATGQRVTLRCSPRSGDLSVYWYQQSLDQGLQFLIQYYNGEERAKGNILERFSAQQFPDLHSELNLSSLELGDSALYFCASSPDSNQETQYFGPGTRLLVL.

The chain combines TRBV12-3 or TRBV12-4 with TRBJ1-1; tentatively, D is TRBD1 (5 bases). V was trimmed by 7 bases and J by 5 bases, leaving 14 bases between them. CDR3 length equals 13 residues. The CDR3 DNA sequence: TGTGCCAGCATCGCGGGGGGGTGGACTGAAGCTTTCTTT. Protein sequence: CASIAGGWTEAFF.

The CDR3, as DNA: TGTGCCAGCAGCCTCCTCGGGGGGCGTACAGATACGCAGTATTTT. It encodes CASSLLGGRTDTQYF. The chain combines TRBV7-3 with TRBJ2-3, with D possibly matching TRBD2 (7 bases). Germline V gives CDR1 SGHTA, CDR2 FQGTGA. CDR3 length: 15 amino acids. V was cut by 5 bases and J by 3 bases, with 15 bases left in between.

The chain couples TRBV7-6 to TRBJ1-5, with TRBD1 matching 7 bases. The V and J ends lost 1 base and 4 bases, in that order; junction bases with no gene match: 4. The germline CDR1 and CDR2 sequences are SGHVS and FNYEAQ. This CDR3 has 15 residues. The CDR3 bases are TGTGCCAGCAGCTTAGTTTCAGGGGGGAATCAGCCCCAGCATTTT. Translated, it gives CASSLVSGGNQPQHF.

V and J are TRBV5-1 and TRBJ2-1; tentatively, D is TRBD2 (5 bases). The germline V gene encodes CDR1 SGHRS and CDR2 YFSETQ. The CDR3 is 15 residues long. V gave up 7 bases and J gave up 1 base, with 15 bases separating them. The CDR3 sequence is CASALGGGSYNEQFF. The CDR3 DNA is TGCGCCAGCGCCCTCGGAGGCGGGTCCTACAATGAGCAGTTCTTC.

V is TRBV27 and J is TRBJ1-5; perhaps TRBD1 as D (6 bases). The CDR3 totals 15 residues. V was cut by 1 base and J by 6 bases, with 13 bases left in between. Germline values: CDR1 MNHEY, CDR2 SMNVEV (reference sequence). Here the CDR3 DNA reads TGTGCCAGCAGTTTATGGGGGGCGGGGGGTCAGCCCCAGCATTTT. This translates into CASSLWGAGGQPQHF.

V and J are TRBV6-5 and TRBJ2-3; 7 positions agree with TRBD2. Germline CDR1 reads MNHEY; CDR2 reads SVGAGI. This CDR3 comprises 15 residues. V trimming: 4 bases; J trimming: 0 bases; junction bases outside the gene matches: 4. DNA of the CDR3: TGTGCCAGCAGTTCTAGCGGACCTAGCACAGATACGCAGTATTTT. Residues: CASSSSGPSTDTQYF.

The chain couples TRBV6-1 to TRBJ2-7; no reliable D call. There are 15 residues in the CDR3. Trimming took off 2 bases at V and 2 bases at J, with 13 bases between the two ends. The V gene's germline CDR1 is MNHNS and CDR2 SASEGT. The CDR3 loop is CASSETSWSAYEQYF. CDR3 sequence (DNA): TGTGCCAGCAGTGAAACCTCCTGGAGCGCCTACGAGCAGTACTTC.

V gene TRBV9 combines with J gene TRBJ2-7; D possibly corresponds to TRBD2 (5 bases). V was trimmed by 10 bases and J by 4 bases, leaving 15 bases between them. The length of the CDR3 is 12 residues. Germline V gene data show CDR1 as SGDLS and CDR2 as YYNGEE. In DNA form, the CDR3 reads TGTGCCTCCCCGGGGTGGGCGTACGAGCAGTACTTC. Its protein product is CASPGWAYEQYF.

CDR3 sequence reads: CASSVEGTGDGYTF. In DNA, the CDR3 is TGTGCCAGCAGCGTAGAAGGGACAGGGGATGGCTACACCTTC. The chain couples TRBV9 to TRBJ1-2, with 10 bases aligning to TRBD1. V was clipped by 0 bases and J by 6 bases; unmatched bases: 2. Germline CDR1 is SGDLS and CDR2 is YYNGEE. This CDR3 is built from 14 residues.

CDR3 region: CASSEPGLAGGPGDEQFF. The CDR3, as DNA: TGTGCCAGCAGTGAACCAGGCCTAGCGGGGGGGCCAGGGGATGAGCAGTTCTTC. V usage is TRBV2 and J usage is TRBJ2-1; 12 bases are a match to TRBD2. Germline V lookup: CDR1 SNHLY, CDR2 FYNNEI. This CDR3 region has 18 residues. The ends lost 2 bases at V and 8 bases at J; junction bases unmatched: 13. The full variable domain, rest sourced from reference TRBV2 and TRBJ2-1, is EPEVTQTPSHQVTQMGQEVILRCVPISNHLYFYWYRQILGQKVEFLVSFYNNEISEKSEIFDDQFSVERPDGSNFTLKIRSTKLEDSAMYFCASSEPGLAGGPGDEQFFGPGTRLTVL.

This chain links TRBV5-4 with TRBJ1-2; 7 bases align to TRBD1. V was clipped by 3 bases and J by 2 bases; unmatched bases: 4. This CDR3 spans 14 amino acids. The germline V gene has CDR1 SGHNT and CDR2 YYREEE (reference sequence). The DNA for the CDR3 is TGTGCCAGCAGCTGGGGGACAGAGAACTATGGCTACACCTTC. The encoded protein is CASSWGTENYGYTF.

The chain combines TRBV4-1 with TRBJ2-7; a weak D match, TRBD1 (6 bases). Germline V CDR1 and CDR2: MGHRA, YSYEKL. The length of the CDR3 is 15 residues. Trimming cost V 1 base and J 0 bases, with 10 bases left between them. The CDR3 loop is CASSQVVDSSYEQYF. The CDR3 nucleotides are TGCGCCAGCAGCCAAGTCGTGGACAGCTCCTACGAGCAGTACTTC.

This clone came up once. The DNA of the CDR3 is TGTGCCAGCAGCGCTCCAGGGTTTGGAGGAAACACCATATATTTT. Translation: CASSAPGFGGNTIYF. The chain joins TRBV9 to TRBJ1-3, with D perhaps matching TRBD1 (5 bases). CDR1 is SGDLS, CDR2 YYNGEE, per germline. The CDR3 totals 15 residues. The V and J ends lost 3 bases and 4 bases respectively, with 14 bases between them.

V gene TRBV11-2 combines with J gene TRBJ2-1; D is perhaps TRBD1 (6 bases). The CDR3 runs to 15 residues. The germline V gene encodes CDR1 SGHAT and CDR2 FQNNGV. With 2 bases removed from V and 3 bases from J, the gap between germline ends came to 11 bases. The chain's CDR3 is CASSLTRDNYNEQFF. The CDR3 DNA reads TGTGCCAGCAGCTTAACCCGGGACAACTACAATGAGCAGTTCTTC.

The chain recombines TRBV7-9 with TRBJ1-1; TRBD1 matches at 9 bases. CDR3 length: 16 residues. Germline V gene lookup returns CDR1 SEHNR and CDR2 FQNEAQ (reference sequence). Trimming took 0 bases from V and 7 from J; bases not matched to a gene: 9. The CDR3 here is CASSLAPGQGEGEAFF. CDR3 nucleotide sequence: TGTGCCAGCAGCTTAGCCCCGGGACAGGGAGAAGGTGAAGCTTTCTTT.